Shown below are 14 T cell receptor beta chains from a single sample sequenced in a study of tumor and adjacent non-tumor tissue in lung cancer. This sample's RNA came from whole unsorted tissue. The library came from three nested PCR rounds adapted from ARM-PCR protocols. TCRdb itself ran the multiplex PCR reads through MiXCR, one entry per CDR3 protein. Of around 120,000 distinct CDR3 sequences in the sample, 66% were seen once. The sequenced sample consisted of lung tumor tissue. Receptor source: a man aged 30 to 45 with non-small cell lung cancer.

About this clonotype itself: This may come from a read error, since a much larger clone is one base off. V usage is TRBV12-3 or TRBV12-4 and J usage is TRBJ2-7; 15 nucleotides match TRBD2. V lost 2 bases to trimming and J lost 9 bases; unmatched junction nucleotides: 5. The CDR3 spans 15 residues. This CDR3 reads CASSLRGLAGGGQYF. DNA of the CDR3: TGTGCCAGCAGTTTAAGGGGACTAGCGGGGGGTGGGCAGTACTTC.

Worth noting for this clonotype: The junction differs from germline at one of its ends, possibly a read error. The CDR3 DNA is TGTGCCACCAGTGAAAAGGGGATAACTAACTATGACTACACCTTC. It yields the protein CATSEKGITNYDYTF. V usage is TRBV24-1 and J usage is TRBJ1-2, with a possible D match to TRBD1 (5 bases). Germline CDR1 KGHDR, CDR2 SFDVKD. The CDR3 contains 15 residues.

In regard to this clonotype: An end of the junction does not agree with germline; a read error may underlie this. This CDR3 reads CASSQDSTWTRSLYGYTF. CDR3 DNA: TGCGCGAGCAGCCAGGACTCAACCTGGACAAGAAGTCTCTATGGCTACACCTTC. This sequence joins TRBV4-1 and TRBJ1-2; TRBD1 might be the D (5 bases). This CDR3 spans 18 amino acids. Germline assignment: CDR1 MGHRA and CDR2 YSYEKL.

A note on this clonotype: This is likely a read error, given that the CDR3 carries no conserved phenylalanine or tryptophan at its end. The chain is built from TRBV6-6 and TRBJ1-5; possible D gene TRBD1, 5 bases. This CDR3 has 12 residues. V lost 11 bases and J 0 bases, leaving 8 bases between the germline ends. CDR1 and CDR2 (germline): MNHNY, SVGAGI (reference sequence). In DNA, the CDR3 is TGTGCCGGGGCAGATAGCAATCAGCCCCAGCATATT. This encodes CAGADSNQPQHI.

The chain carries TRBV5-6 and TRBJ2-3, with D possibly TRBD1 on 5 matching bases. The closer fit of TRBJ1-5 to the DNA end suggests the J call may be wrong. Germline loops: CDR1 SGHDT, CDR2 YYEEEE. This CDR3 is built from 15 residues. This CDR3 is CASSPGTASTDMQHF. The CDR3 DNA reads TGTGCCAGCAGCCCCGGGACGGCTAGCACAGATATGCAGCATTTT.

The chain links TRBV12-3 or TRBV12-4 to TRBJ2-3, with D possibly being TRBD1 (6 bases). This CDR3 has 15 residues. With 7 bases removed from V and 15 bases from J, the gap between germline ends came to 29 bases. The CDR3 sequence is CASTLRGFEGDTRYF. DNA of the CDR3: TGTGCCAGCACCCTGAGGGGGTTTGAGGGAGATACGCGATATTTT.

Worth noting for this clonotype: With a much larger clone just one base away, this may be a read error. The chain uses TRBV20-1 and TRBJ1-2; tentative D call: TRBD1 (5 bases). Trimming took off 6 bases at V and 4 bases at J, with 15 bases between the two ends. CDR1 and CDR2 (germline): DFQATT, SNEGSKA (reference sequence). The CDR3 is made up of 13 amino acids. CDR3 nucleotides: TGCAGTGCCTGGACAAGGGTGAGCTATGGCTACACCTTC. Its protein product is CSAWTRVSYGYTF.

The chain recombines TRBV5-1 with TRBJ2-7; D is ambiguous. The CDR3 has 13 residues. Trimming left V 2 bases short and J 4 bases short, with 10 bases between. Looked up from germline, CDR1 is SGHRS and CDR2 is YFSETQ. CDR3 residues: CASSFGVEYEQYF. The DNA for the CDR3 is TGCGCCAGCAGCTTTGGCGTGGAATACGAGCAGTACTTC.

Points on this clonotype: No conserved phenylalanine or tryptophan ends this CDR3, so it is likely a read error. V is TRBV10-3 and J is TRBJ1-6; D is perhaps TRBD1 (6 bases). The germline V gene has CDR1 ENHRY and CDR2 SYGVKD. CDR3 size: 16 residues. The CDR3 DNA follows: TGTACCATCAGTGTCCACAGGGAGGCTTATAATTCACCCCTCCACTAT. This encodes CTISVHREAYNSPLHY.

This clonotype turned up a few times. A read error is possible here, since a much larger clone lies one base away. The rearrangement joins TRBV12-3 or TRBV12-4 to TRBJ2-3; D perhaps matches TRBD1 (6 bases). CDR3 length equals 13 residues. The V and J ends lost 6 bases and 2 bases respectively, with 9 bases between them. The CDR3 protein is CASSRDITDTQYF. As DNA, the CDR3 is TGTGCCAGCAGCCGGGACATCACAGATACGCAGTATTTT.

Comment on this clonotype: The junction differs from germline at one of its ends, possibly a read error. The genes are TRBV11-2 and TRBJ2-1, with a possible D match to TRBD2 (5 bases). Germline V gives CDR1 SGHAT, CDR2 FQNNGV. The CDR3 length is 17 residues. The CDR3 DNA follows: TGTGCCAGCAGCCTATTAAATTGGGAGCGAGTCTACAATGGGCAGTTCTTC. Amino acid sequence: CASSLLNWERVYNGQFF.

Remarks on this clonotype: A clone one base away is much larger, so this may be a read error. V is TRBV4-1 and J is TRBJ2-2; D not certain. Per germline, CDR1 MGHRA and CDR2 YSYEKL. The CDR3 covers 17 residues. CDR3 sequence reads: CASSQKSRATYTRELFF. The CDR3 nucleotides read TGCGCCAGCAGCCAAAAGAGTAGGGCGACTTACACCCGGGAGCTGTTTTTT.

As to this clonotype: Compared with germline, one end of the junction differs, possibly owing to a read error. The genes are TRBV20-1 and TRBJ1-2; no clear D. There are 14 residues in the CDR3. Germline values: CDR1 DFQATT, CDR2 SNEGSKA (reference sequence). This chain's CDR3 is CSARVGRPLYVYTF. CDR3 nucleotides: TGCAGTGCTAGAGTTGGTAGGCCACTATATGTCTACACCTTC.

Details on this clonotype: A read error may account for a junction end that differs from germline. This chain links TRBV11-1 with TRBJ2-5; D is unclear. Looked up from germline, CDR1 is SGHAT and CDR2 is FQDESV (reference sequence). The CDR3 spans 14 residues. For the CDR3, the DNA is TGTGCCAGCGGCGCCGATACGTACCAAGAAACCCAGTACTTC. The encoded protein is CASGADTYQETQYF. The complete variable domain, with remaining parts taken from reference TRBV11-1 and TRBJ2-5, reads EAEVAQSPRYKITEKSQAVAFWCDPISGHATLYWYRQILGQGPELLVQFQDESVVDDSQLPKDRFSAERLKGVDSTLKIQPAELGDSAMYLCASGADTYQETQYFGPGTRLLVL.